This T cell receptor beta chain was found in a study of human T cells and chemical hapten exposure. Unique molecular identifiers were linked by the library to individual cDNA molecules. Via MiXCR, TCRdb re-called the RACE reads, giving one row per CDR3 protein. This sample has tens of thousands of distinct CDR3 sequences; roughly 12% occur once, and the top ten carry 3% to 4%. Germline V gives CDR1 SGHVS, CDR2 FQNEAQ. V lost 1 base and J 5 bases, leaving 11 bases between the germline ends. This CDR3 is 14 amino acids long. The time point was: patch test 1, 2 weeks after DPC sensitization. Treatment noted: therapeutic diphenylcyclopropenone sensitization with weekly scalp DPC. This clonotype was picked up many times.

The sequencing used whole blood, collected in connection with sensitization to the hapten diphenylcyclopropenone (DPC). This TCR was recovered from a woman in her sixties or seventies with alopecia areata. Some clones in this sample may be carry-over from other donors' samples. The V and J genes are TRBV7-8 and TRBJ2-5, with a tentative D call TRBD2 (5 bases). CDR3 DNA: TGTGCCAGCAGCTTAGTGCGGGTGGAGGAGACCCAGTACTTC. It encodes CASSLVRVEETQYF.